The source of this T cell receptor beta chain is a study of PD-1 blockade in mismatch repair-deficient tumors. Comments on this clone: Its antigen remains unidentified.

Time point noted: 10-day in vitro stimulation with candidate neoantigen peptide 7. Each of 7 or 8 ELISpot-reactive candidate peptides was used for roughly 10-day stimulation. Clone fold changes were calculated against an identical culture without peptide. Method: immunoSEQ multiplex PCR; TCRdb's copy keeps in-frame clones and lacks some. This table has roughly 10,000 clones, 88% appearing once. Trimming pared 3 bases from V and 5 bases from J, leaving 8 bases between. Germline loops: CDR1 LGHNT, CDR2 FRNRAP. This CDR3 region has 12 residues. Study outcomes and limitations: Rapid post-treatment expansion, then contraction, generally preceding radiologic response, marked tumor-resident clones.

Sequences were derived from cells cultured in vitro, sampled from a patient treated with pembrolizumab. The clonotype originates from an adult with mismatch repair-deficient cancer. The chain couples TRBV12-5 to TRBJ2-7, with D possibly being TRBD1 or TRBD2 (6 bases each). The CDR3 bases are TGTGCTAGTGGTTTCGGGGGCCACGAGCAGTACTTC. Protein product: CASGFGGHEQYF.